These T cell receptor beta chains were read from a single sample in a study of sequential checkpoint blockade in melanoma. The table came from immunoSEQ multiplex PCR; TCRdb's copy has only in-frame clones and leaves some out. The sample lists 9,500 to 15,000 clones; 82% were seen once. This sample comprised CD8+ T cells sorted from blood (inferred from file names), obtained from a patient given nivolumab and ipilimumab in sequence. These receptors were collected from a human donor with melanoma. Each CDR3 is given with its conserved first and last residue. Each record gives: J gene, CDR3 length, V gene, CDR3 protein.

J: TRBJ1-4
length: 14
V: TRBV5-8
CDR3: CASSPDRDGEKLFF

J: TRBJ1-2
length: 13
V: TRBV27
CDR3: CASSPGQGYGYTF

J: TRBJ1-2
length: 15
V: TRBV5-1
CDR3: CASSTGTGVPYGYTF

J: TRBJ1-1
length: 14
V: TRBV30
CDR3: CAWQLENFEKGAFF

J: TRBJ1-1
length: 14
V: TRBV10-3
CDR3: CAIKARDTLTEAFF

J: TRBJ1-2
length: 15
V: TRBV12-5
CDR3: CASGLVKGSVYGYTF

J: TRBJ2-7
length: 17
V: TRBV4-1
CDR3: CASSHPGTGGLSYEQYF

J: TRBJ2-3
length: 18
V: TRBV5-1
CDR3: CASSLDPFGGRGEDTQYF

J: TRBJ2-7
length: 15
V: TRBV7-9
CDR3: CASSLGDRVTYEQYF

J: TRBJ1-4
length: 15
V: TRBV28
CDR3: CASYPPRTGHEKLFF

J: TRBJ2-7
length: 18
V: TRBV28
CDR3: CASSLPQGSPGWYSEQYF

J: TRBJ2-5
length: 14
V: TRBV6-6
CDR3: CASSYLDSQETQYF

J: TRBJ2-2
length: 17
V: TRBV28
CDR3: CASNRGAAVWDTGELFF

J: TRBJ2-3
length: 16
V: TRBV27
CDR3: CASSLSTGGSTDTQYF

J: TRBJ2-5
length: 13
V: TRBV5-4
CDR3: CASSSGTSPNQYF

J: TRBJ2-7
length: 13
V: TRBV27
CDR3: CASSPGDGYEQYF

J: TRBJ2-3
length: 15
V: TRBV5-1
CDR3: CASSFRDTLADTQYF

J: TRBJ2-7
length: 15
V: TRBV5-1
CDR3: CASSQNRQGAEEQYF

J: TRBJ2-7
length: 16
V: TRBV14
CDR3: CASSQYQGGKDYEQYF

J: TRBJ1-1
length: 14
V: TRBV2
CDR3: CASRQNTMNTEAFF

J: TRBJ1-1
length: 17
V: TRBV25-1
CDR3: CASSEPYRGLGNTEAFF

J: TRBJ2-2
length: 15
V: TRBV9
CDR3: CASTPGTSYTGELFF

J: TRBJ1-3
length: 13
V: TRBV30
CDR3: CAWSALSGNTIYF

J: TRBJ1-1
length: 17
V: TRBV15
CDR3: CATSRDGGRGINTEAFF

J: TRBJ1-5
length: 15
V: TRBV4-1
CDR3: CASSPRDRGHQPQHF

J: TRBJ2-5
length: 14
V: TRBV6-5
CDR3: CASSYGSSQETQYF

J: TRBJ2-2
length: 16
V: TRBV7-6
CDR3: CASSPLRESNTGELFF

J: TRBJ2-3
length: 14
V: TRBV13
CDR3: CASSASGVVYTQYF

J: TRBJ1-2
length: 15
V: TRBV18
CDR3: CASSPNDGQYYGYTF

J: TRBJ2-3
length: 13
V: TRBV7-9
CDR3: CASSPRGTDTQYF

J: TRBJ2-7
length: 20
V: TRBV23-1
CDR3: CASSHCAEDRGQMGSYEQYF

J: TRBJ1-5
length: 14
V: TRBV28
CDR3: CASSLTGDYQPQHF

J: TRBJ2-2
length: 16
V: TRBV13
CDR3: CASSRTPNPSTGELFF

J: TRBJ1-2
length: 15
V: TRBV9
CDR3: CASSSTGQGAYGYTF

J: TRBJ2-5
length: 13
V: TRBV14
CDR3: CASRQENEETQYF

J: TRBJ2-1
length: 15
V: TRBV4-1
CDR3: CASSPRLAGWNEQFF

J: TRBJ2-1
length: 17
V: TRBV29-1
CDR3: CSVRGLAGGPSYNEQFF

J: TRBJ2-5
length: 14
V: TRBV6-6
CDR3: CASSSLGGLETQYF

J: TRBJ2-3
length: 15
V: TRBV9
CDR3: CASSVQGSSTDTQYF

J: TRBJ2-5
length: 14
V: TRBV9
CDR3: CASSVDREQETQYF

J: TRBJ2-7
length: 13
V: TRBV4-2
CDR3: CASSQARTYEQYF

J: TRBJ2-2
length: 18
V: TRBV27
CDR3: CASSSTPVVQTPTGELFF

J: TRBJ2-7
length: 15
V: TRBV27
CDR3: CASSFLTSGGYEQYF

J: TRBJ2-7
length: 13
V: TRBV6-1
CDR3: CASSEGTFYEQYF

J: TRBJ2-7
length: 16
V: TRBV7-6
CDR3: CASSLSPGQGAYEQYF

J: TRBJ1-1
length: 16
V: TRBV19
CDR3: CASSDSSITMNTEAFF

J: TRBJ2-7
length: 11
V: TRBV14
CDR3: CASSQGQEQYF

J: TRBJ2-5
length: 14
V: TRBV7-9
CDR3: CASRLGEYQETQYF

J: TRBJ2-1
length: 15
V: TRBV7-6
CDR3: CASIPVAGVYNEQFF